Presented here are 32 T cell receptor beta chains from one specimen sequenced in a study of regulatory T cells in long-lasting Graves disease. In building TCR beta libraries, iRepertoire HTBI primers were used together with Arm-PCR of CDR3 regions. TCRdb called the multiplex PCR reads again in MiXCR, with one record for every CDR3 protein. Counted here are around 400,000 distinct CDR3 sequences, 23% occurring once; the ten biggest clones make up over 25%. Time point here: persistent/refractory GD, antithyroid drugs over 5 years with positive TRAb. RNA isolated from PBMCs was used to make the TCR library. Sequenced material: peripheral blood mononuclear cells (PBMCs), taken when the disease was refractory, from a patient treated with antithyroid drugs. These receptor sequences come from a female donor with Graves disease.

This clonotype showed up just a few times. The V gene is TRBV7-6, the J gene TRBJ2-5; 9 positions match TRBD1. The germline V gene has CDR1 SGHVS and CDR2 FNYEAQ. V trimming: 4 bases; J trimming: 2 bases; junction bases outside the gene matches: 17. The CDR3 loop spans 19 amino acids. CDR3 protein: CASSSLGLGTGQRQETQYF. The CDR3 bases are TGTGCCAGCAGCTCCCTGGGGCTTGGGACAGGGCAACGTCAAGAGACCCAGTACTTC. Filled out from reference TRBV7-6 and TRBJ2-5, the complete variable domain reads GAGVSQSPRYKVTKRGQDVALRCDPISGHVSLYWYRQALGQGPEFLTYFNYEAQQDKSGLPNDRFSAERPEGSISTLTIQRTEQRDSAMYRCASSSLGLGTGQRQETQYFGPGTRLLVL.

This clonotype was recorded a few times. This chain connects TRBV27 to TRBJ1-3, with TRBD1 matching over 7 bases. Per the germline V gene, CDR1 is MNHEY and CDR2 is SMNVEV (reference sequence). The CDR3 is 16 amino acids. V shed 3 bases, J shed 0 bases, and the junction held 5 bases outside the gene matches. CDR3 sequence reads: CASSLTGTISGNTIYF. The DNA for the CDR3 is TGTGCCAGCAGTTTGACAGGGACAATCTCTGGAAACACCATATATTTT.

Points on this clonotype: A much larger clone is a single base away; this may be a read error. The chain joins TRBV5-1 to TRBJ2-7; either TRBD1 or TRBD2 may supply D (6 bases each). The CDR3 totals 13 residues. V lost 5 bases and J lost 0, with 9 bases in between. Germline values: CDR1 SGHRS, CDR2 YFSETQ. This chain's CDR3 is CASSRGDSYEQYF. DNA of the CDR3: TGCGCCAGCAGTAGGGGGGACTCCTACGAGCAGTACTTC.

This chain uses TRBV7-2 with TRBJ1-2; the D gene is possibly TRBD1 (5 bases). V was pared by 5 bases and J by 6 bases, with 16 bases between. The length of the CDR3 is 14 residues. Germline CDR1 and CDR2: SGHTA and FQGNSA. The CDR3: CASSPPRGSNGYTF. The CDR3 region has the DNA TGTGCCAGCAGCCCCCCCCGGGGGTCCAATGGCTACACCTTC.

Many counts were recorded for this clonotype. This rearrangement joins TRBV20-1 to TRBJ2-2; the match to TRBD2 covers 10 bases. The CDR3 runs to 14 residues. V gave up 3 bases and J gave up 7 bases; unmatched junction bases: 5. Looked up from germline, CDR1 is DFQATT and CDR2 is SNEGSKA (reference sequence). CDR3 sequence: CSARAGLANGELFF. CDR3 DNA sequence: TGCAGTGCTAGGGCGGGACTAGCGAACGGGGAGCTGTTTTTT.

This clonotype was detected a few times. The V call is TRBV9, the J call TRBJ1-4, with TRBD1 matching 8 bases. From germline, CDR1 is SGDLS and CDR2 YYNGEE. V was pared by 4 bases and J by 5 bases, with 7 bases of the junction left unmatched. This CDR3 has 15 amino acids. The CDR3 reads CASSSQGEANEKLFF. Written as DNA, the CDR3 is TGTGCCAGCAGCTCACAGGGGGAAGCGAATGAAAAACTGTTTTTT.

This rearrangement joins TRBV30 to TRBJ1-6; 8 bases agree with TRBD1. The CDR3 is 15 amino acids. Germline assignment: CDR1 GTSNPN and CDR2 SVGIG (reference sequence). V lost 0 bases and J lost 9; bases outside the gene matches: 7. The CDR3 spells CAWSVTDRAISPLHF. CDR3 sequence (DNA): TGTGCCTGGAGTGTAACGGACAGGGCCATTTCACCCCTCCACTTT.

This clonotype was detected ten times or more. V gene TRBV7-2 combines with J gene TRBJ2-5; possible D gene TRBD1, 6 bases. Trimming cost V 4 bases and J 2 bases, with 14 bases left between them. CDR1 and CDR2 from the germline V gene are SGHTA and FQGNSA. This CDR3 is 15 amino acids long. The CDR3: CASSSDGTLQETQYF. CDR3 nucleotides: TGTGCCAGCAGCTCTGATGGGACACTTCAAGAGACCCAGTACTTC.

The rearrangement uses TRBV28 and TRBJ2-2, with 9 bases that match TRBD1. Germline CDR1 reads MDHEN; CDR2 reads SYDVKM. The ends lost 6 bases at V and 4 bases at J; junction bases unmatched: 6. This CDR3 is 15 amino acids long. The CDR3 loop reads CASRGETGGTGELFF. In DNA form, the CDR3 reads TGTGCCAGCAGAGGGGAGACAGGGGGCACCGGGGAGCTGTTTTTT.

The table lists this clonotype with a few counts. This chain connects TRBV13 to TRBJ1-2, with TRBD1 matching over 8 bases. V lost 3 bases and J lost 6; bases outside the gene matches: 6. Germline V gives CDR1 PRHDT, CDR2 FYEKMQ (reference sequence). This CDR3 contains 14 residues. The DNA for the CDR3 is TGTGCCAGCAGCTTCGCCAGGGGGCAAAATGGCTACACCTTC. Its protein product is CASSFARGQNGYTF.

The chain employs TRBV4-3 and TRBJ2-5; 7 bases fit TRBD2. CDR3 length: 15 amino acids. Germline V lookup: CDR1 LGHNA, CDR2 YSLEER. V gave up 2 bases and J gave up 5 bases; unmatched junction bases: 8. The CDR3 region has the DNA TGCGCCAGCAGCCAAACGGGAGCGGGGACGGAGACCCAGTACTTC. Protein sequence: CASSQTGAGTETQYF.

Of note for this clonotype: With a much larger clone just one base away, this may be a read error. V and J are TRBV10-3 and TRBJ1-2; the D is unclear. The CDR3 covers 13 residues. Looked up from germline, CDR1 is ENHRY and CDR2 is SYGVKD. The CDR3 loop reads CATSELDLDGYTF. CDR3 DNA: TGTGCCACCAGTGAGCTGGACCTCGATGGCTACACCTTC.

J is TRBJ1-1 and V is TRBV20-1, with 7 bases fitting TRBD1. Trimming cost V 6 bases and J 3 bases; bases outside gene matches: 10. The CDR3 sequence is 14 residues long. The V gene's germline CDR1 is DFQATT and CDR2 SNEGSKA (reference sequence). The CDR3 sequence: CSAANRGRDTEAFF. The CDR3 region has the DNA TGCAGTGCCGCGAACAGGGGTCGGGACACTGAAGCTTTCTTT.

In this sample, this clonotype turned up a few times. In DNA, the CDR3 is TGTGCCAGCAGATCAGGGGGCGCGGGCAATCAGCCCCAGCATTTT. Translated, it gives CASRSGGAGNQPQHF. The rearrangement links TRBV27 to TRBJ1-5, with 8 bases aligning to TRBD1. CDR1 is MNHEY, CDR2 SMNVEV, per germline (reference sequence). The CDR3 consists of 15 residues. Trimming at V came to 6 bases and at J to 2 bases, leaving 6 bases not matched to a gene.

A note on this clonotype: Likely a read error: the CDR3 ends without its conserved phenylalanine or tryptophan. V and J are TRBV28 and TRBJ2-1, with TRBD2 matching 10 bases. Losses at the gene ends were 5 bases for V and 9 bases for J; bases not matched to a gene: 10. CDR3 size: 15 residues. Germline CDR1 MDHEN, CDR2 SYDVKM. CDR3: CASSQPAGGTGEQFS. CDR3 DNA: TGTGCCAGCAGTCAACCAGCGGGAGGGACTGGTGAGCAGTTCTCC.

The chain joins TRBV9 to TRBJ1-4; D perhaps matches TRBD1 (5 bases). Trimming took 5 bases from V and 4 from J, leaving 12 bases between them. This CDR3 region has 14 residues. CDR1 SGDLS and CDR2 YYNGEE come from the germline V gene. The CDR3 sequence is CASSLQGVNEKLFF. CDR3 bases: TGTGCCAGCAGTCTCCAGGGCGTTAATGAAAAACTGTTTTTT.

V gene TRBV12-3 or TRBV12-4 combines with J gene TRBJ2-7, with 7 bases fitting TRBD2. J gave up 2 bases and V 1 base, and 8 bases lay outside the gene matches. The CDR3 is 16 amino acids. The CDR3 region has the DNA TGTGCCAGCAGTTTAGAAGAGGGCGGGACTACCTACGAGCAGTACTTC. Protein product: CASSLEEGGTTYEQYF.

This clonotype was detected many times. The rearrangement joins TRBV7-9 to TRBJ2-7; D is perhaps TRBD2 (5 bases). The V gene lost 1 base and the J gene lost 10 bases, with 14 bases spanning the gap. The germline CDR1 and CDR2 sequences are SEHNR and FQNEAQ (reference sequence). The CDR3 has 13 amino acids. Written as DNA, the CDR3 is TGTGCCAGCAGCTTAGTGGGAGAACCAAAACAGTACTTC. Translation gives CASSLVGEPKQYF.

This chain uses TRBV5-8 with TRBJ1-5, with D possibly TRBD1 on 5 matching bases. The CDR3 sequence is 16 residues long. V was trimmed by 2 bases and J by 4 bases, leaving 16 bases between them. In germline, CDR1 is SGHTS, CDR2 YDEGEE. The CDR3 DNA reads as TGTGCCAGCAGCTTATCGGGACGTACGATTAATCAGCCCCAGCATTTT. This encodes CASSLSGRTINQPQHF.

This clonotype has a count of ten or more. The rearrangement links TRBV12-3 or TRBV12-4 to TRBJ2-7; no definite D call. The CDR3 extends over 11 amino acids. Trimming took 6 bases from V and 7 from J, leaving 10 bases between them. In DNA form, the CDR3 reads TGTGCCAGCAGCCAACGTCTTGAGCAGTACTTC. As protein: CASSQRLEQYF.

This clonotype was found many times. CDR3 protein: CASRKTRQGDYGYTF. In DNA form, the CDR3 reads TGTGCCAGCAGGAAGACTCGACAGGGGGACTATGGCTACACCTTC. The chain joins TRBV6-1 to TRBJ1-2; 9 bases agree with TRBD1. With 6 bases clipped from V and 3 bases from J, the junction kept 8 bases outside the gene matches. This CDR3 is 15 amino acids long. Germline V gives CDR1 MNHNS, CDR2 SASEGT.

The sample holds a few counts of this clonotype. The gene calls are TRBV12-3 or TRBV12-4 and TRBJ1-1; no firm D call. V lost 2 bases and J 1 base, leaving 8 bases between the germline ends. The CDR3 covers 14 residues. The CDR3 nucleotides read TGTGCCAGCAGTTTATGGGTTGGGAACACTGAAGCTTTCTTT. This codes for CASSLWVGNTEAFF.

In this sample, this clonotype turned up many times. J is TRBJ1-1 and V is TRBV7-3; 7 bases line up with TRBD1. This CDR3 is 13 amino acids long. Looked up from germline, CDR1 is SGHTA and CDR2 is FQGTGA. The J segment lost 4 bases and the V segment lost 1 base, leaving 0 bases of the junction unmatched. CDR3 loop: CASSLRDSTEAFF. The CDR3 DNA reads TGTGCCAGCAGCTTAAGGGACAGCACTGAAGCTTTCTTT.

Only a few counts were recorded for this clonotype. The V call is TRBV20-1, the J call TRBJ2-4, with D maybe TRBD2 (6 bases). CDR3 length equals 19 residues. Looked up from germline, CDR1 is DFQATT and CDR2 is SNEGSKA (reference sequence). V gave up 0 bases and J gave up 3 bases, with 24 bases separating them. The CDR3 nucleotides are TGCAGTGCTAGAGAGACCCCGCTTGGGACTTTACGTGGCAAAAACATTCAGTACTTC. Translating it yields CSARETPLGTLRGKNIQYF.

This clonotype showed up just a few times. V usage is TRBV9 and J usage is TRBJ1-6; 9 bases align to TRBD1. This CDR3 is built from 17 residues. The germline V gene has CDR1 SGDLS and CDR2 YYNGEE. With 2 bases clipped from V and 8 bases from J, the junction kept 11 bases outside the gene matches. The CDR3 bases are TGTGCCAGCAGCGTGGGGACAGGGTTCCTCTCGGATTCACCCCTCCACTTT. Amino acid sequence: CASSVGTGFLSDSPLHF.

The chain carries TRBV5-8 and TRBJ2-7, with D perhaps matching TRBD1 or TRBD2 (5 bases each). Trimming left V 2 bases short and J 3 bases short, with 15 bases between. The CDR3 is 15 amino acids. Germline V CDR1 and CDR2: SGHTS, YDEGEE. The CDR3 loop reads CASSFKGTGHYEQYF. CDR3 sequence (DNA): TGTGCCAGCAGCTTTAAAGGGACGGGGCACTACGAGCAGTACTTC.

Only a few counts were recorded for this clonotype. The chain combines TRBV2 with TRBJ2-2, with TRBD2 matching over 8 bases. Germline values: CDR1 SNHLY, CDR2 FYNNEI. The CDR3 is 17 amino acids. V lost 3 bases, J lost 4 bases, and 10 bases stayed unmatched. The CDR3 here is CASSDVTGRAGTGELFF. CDR3 DNA: TGTGCCAGCAGTGATGTTACCGGGAGGGCGGGCACCGGGGAGCTGTTTTTT.

This clonotype was counted ten times or more. The chain couples TRBV7-9 to TRBJ1-1, with D perhaps matching TRBD1 (5 bases). V was cut by 2 bases and J by 2 bases, with 12 bases left in between. CDR1 and CDR2 (germline): SEHNR, FQNEAQ (reference sequence). The CDR3 totals 15 residues. CDR3 sequence: CASSLIQGRNTEAFF. CDR3 bases: TGTGCCAGCAGCTTAATTCAGGGACGAAACACTGAAGCTTTCTTT.

The CDR3, as DNA: TGTGCCAGCAGGGTCGCGAACACCGGGGAGCTGTTTTTT. Amino acids: CASRVANTGELFF. This sequence joins TRBV6-1 and TRBJ2-2; D remains unclear. This CDR3 region has 13 residues. The germline V and J ends were trimmed by 6 bases and 0 bases, with 5 bases remaining between them. Germline V gene sequence: CDR1 MNHNS, CDR2 SASEGT.

This clonotype came up many times. V and J are TRBV29-1 and TRBJ1-2; TRBD1 matches at 9 bases. The V segment lost 1 base and the J segment 7 bases; nucleotides outside the gene matches: 4. From germline, CDR1 is SQVTM and CDR2 ANQGSEA. The CDR3 loop spans 13 amino acids. The CDR3 is CSVEGPTGGGYTF. The CDR3 nucleotides are TGCAGCGTTGAAGGCCCGACAGGGGGTGGCTACACCTTC.

The gene calls are TRBV29-1 and TRBJ1-1; a possible D gene is TRBD1 (6 bases). V gave up 5 bases and J gave up 14 bases, with 18 bases separating them. This CDR3 is 11 amino acids long. Per germline, CDR1 SQVTM and CDR2 ANQGSEA. DNA for the CDR3: TGCAGCGTTCCGGACAGCCCGGGAATCTTCTTT. Translation gives CSVPDSPGIFF.

V gene TRBV29-1 combines with J gene TRBJ2-2; 8 positions match TRBD2. The junction had 2 bases not matched to a gene; V was cut back by 4 bases and J by 1 base. This CDR3 region has 14 residues. Germline V gene sequence: CDR1 SQVTM, CDR2 ANQGSEA. The CDR3 nucleotides are TGCAGCGTTGGGGGACTAGTGAACACCGGGGAGCTGTTTTTT. Translation: CSVGGLVNTGELFF.